This T cell receptor beta chain was documented in a study of T cells in tuberculosis. Specified time point: new active TB diagnosis, blood taken before or within 7 days of starting treatment. Active tuberculosis patients were new diagnoses, HIV-seronegative, South African, and aged 18 years or older. Tuberculosis was confirmed by positive sputum smear and/or M. tuberculosis culture. The assay was immunoSEQ multiplex PCR, and TCRdb's table has in-frame clones only and misses some. The repertoire has some 49,000 clones, 90% to 95% of them found once; the top ten carry over 1.1%. After removal of 0 bases from V and 3 bases from J, the junction contained 3 bases not matched to a gene. The CDR3 consists of 16 residues. The germline V gene has CDR1 LGHNA and CDR2 YSLEER.

This clonotype was sampled from an adult with tuberculosis. This chain uses TRBV4-3 with TRBJ1-1, with 11 positions matching TRBD1. The sample consisted of PBMCs, taken at tuberculosis diagnosis. The CDR3 here is CASSQDRTGGYTEAFF. The CDR3 nucleotides read TGCGCCAGCAGCCAAGACCGGACAGGGGGCTACACTGAAGCTTTCTTT.